This T cell receptor beta chain was recorded in a study of cytomegalovirus exposure and HLA in healthy donors. This CDR3 has 13 amino acids. Germline CDR1 and CDR2: SGHTA and FQGNSA. V lost 2 bases and J lost 1, with 5 bases in between. 60 Vbeta and 13 Jbeta primers were used in PCR. Libraries were prepared by immunoSEQ multiplex PCR; TCRdb keeps only in-frame clonotypes and omits some of them. The profile shows some 140,000 clones, over 75% of them singletons. A few counts support this clone. Other DNA variants within this sample encode the same CDR3. Sample: PBMCs. The gene calls are TRBV7-2 and TRBJ1-1; D might be TRBD1 (5 bases). This TCR derives from a woman in her fifties or sixties in good health and CMV-seropositive. Here the CDR3 reads CASSLTGNTEAFF. In nucleotides, the CDR3 is TGTGCCAGCAGCTTAACAGGGAACACTGAAGCTTTCTTT.